This is a list of T cell receptor beta chains from one sample in a study of blood T cell repertoires in COVID-19. Data came from immunoSEQ multiplex PCR; TCRdb stores just in-frame clones and leaves some out. In the table there are some 50,000 clones, approximately 80% of which are singletons. Sequencing was carried out using peripheral blood. Source of these receptors: a human donor with active or convalescent COVID-19. The donor label of this sample is uncertain. CDR3s include the opening cysteine and the closing phenylalanine or tryptophan. A D gene is named only where the DNA matches it firmly. Expanded clones get a size class; other rows say once, few or many, or leave the size out.

clone_size	j_call	d_call	v_call	cdr3_nt	cdr3_aa
-	TRBJ1-5	-	TRBV30	TGTGCCTGGAGTTCGACTGTAAGCAATCAGCCCCAGCATTTT	CAWSSTVSNQPQHF
many	TRBJ1-2	TRBD1	TRBV10-3	TGTGCCATCAGTGATCCCGCGACAGGGGGGTATGGCTACACCTTC	CAISDPATGGYGYTF
once	TRBJ2-5	-	TRBV2	TGTGCCAGCAGTATGTCTCTACGGGAGACCCAGTACTTC	CASSMSLRETQYF
-	TRBJ1-2	-	TRBV11-2	TGTGCCAGCAGCTTAGTGGGGGGCTATGGCTACACCTTC	CASSLVGGYGYTF
once	TRBJ2-6	TRBD1	TRBV2	TGTGCCAGCAGTGTCACAGGGGGGCCTGGGGCCAACGTCCTGACTTTC	CASSVTGGPGANVLTF
-	TRBJ2-1	-	TRBV9	TGTGCCAGCAGCGTCGGGCAGGGCTCCTACAATGAGCAGTTCTTC	CASSVGQGSYNEQFF
-	TRBJ2-7	TRBD2	TRBV14	TGTGCCAGCAGCCAAGATGTTAGTAGCGGGAGGGCCTACGAGCAGTACTTC	CASSQDVSSGRAYEQYF
-	TRBJ2-1	TRBD2	TRBV19	TGTGCTACTAGCGGGAGCCCCGGCTCCTACAATGAGCAGTTCTTC	CATSGSPGSYNEQFF
-	TRBJ2-7	-	TRBV10-3	TGTGCCATCAGTGGGCAGGGCGGGGACGAGCAGTACTTC	CAISGQGGDEQYF
few	TRBJ1-3	-	TRBV11-3	TGTGCCAGCAGCTTAGATGGAGGGTTCTCTGGAAACACCATATATTTT	CASSLDGGFSGNTIYF
-	TRBJ1-5	-	TRBV2	TGTGCCAGCAGTGAAGCGCTTCTGGGGGGGCGGCCCCAGCATTTT	CASSEALLGGRPQHF
-	TRBJ2-2	-	TRBV6-5	TGTGCCAGCAGTTACCCCTGGAACACCGGGGAGCTGTTTTTT	CASSYPWNTGELFF
-	TRBJ1-2	-	TRBV30	TGTGCCTGGAGTGCCCTGTCTTATGGCTACACCTTC	CAWSALSYGYTF
-	TRBJ2-3	-	TRBV24-1	TGTGCCACCAGTGACCCCAGTTTCGCACTAGAGGATACGCAGTATTTT	CATSDPSFALEDTQYF
-	TRBJ2-5	TRBD1	TRBV18	TGTGCCAGCTCACCAGGCCCGGGACAGGTATACCAAGAGACCCAGTACTTC	CASSPGPGQVYQETQYF